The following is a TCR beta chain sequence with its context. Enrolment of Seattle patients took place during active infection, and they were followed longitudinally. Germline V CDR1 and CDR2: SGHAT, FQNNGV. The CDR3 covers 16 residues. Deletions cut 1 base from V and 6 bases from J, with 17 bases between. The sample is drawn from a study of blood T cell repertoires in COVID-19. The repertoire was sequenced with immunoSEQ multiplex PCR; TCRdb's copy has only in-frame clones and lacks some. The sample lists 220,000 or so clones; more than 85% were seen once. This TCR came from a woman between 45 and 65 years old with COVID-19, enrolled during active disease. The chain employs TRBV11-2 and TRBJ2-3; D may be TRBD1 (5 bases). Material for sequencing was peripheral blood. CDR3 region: CASSLVNGAGPDTQYF. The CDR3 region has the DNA TGTGCCAGCAGCTTAGTGAATGGTGCAGGGCCGGATACGCAGTATTTT.